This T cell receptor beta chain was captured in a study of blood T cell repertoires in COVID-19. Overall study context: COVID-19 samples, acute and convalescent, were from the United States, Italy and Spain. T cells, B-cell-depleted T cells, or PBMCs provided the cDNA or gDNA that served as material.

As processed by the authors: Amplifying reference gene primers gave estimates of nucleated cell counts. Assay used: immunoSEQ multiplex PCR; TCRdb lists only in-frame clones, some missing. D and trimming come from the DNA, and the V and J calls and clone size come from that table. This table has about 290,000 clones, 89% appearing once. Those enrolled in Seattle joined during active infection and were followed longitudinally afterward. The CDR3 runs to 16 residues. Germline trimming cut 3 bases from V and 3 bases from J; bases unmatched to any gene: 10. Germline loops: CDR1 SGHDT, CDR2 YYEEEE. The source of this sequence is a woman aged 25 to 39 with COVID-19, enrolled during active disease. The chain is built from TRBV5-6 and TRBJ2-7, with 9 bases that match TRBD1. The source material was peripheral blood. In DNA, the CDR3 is TGTGCCAGCAGCTCCCAGTCGGGACAGGGATTCTACGAGCAGTACTTC. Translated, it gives CASSSQSGQGFYEQYF.